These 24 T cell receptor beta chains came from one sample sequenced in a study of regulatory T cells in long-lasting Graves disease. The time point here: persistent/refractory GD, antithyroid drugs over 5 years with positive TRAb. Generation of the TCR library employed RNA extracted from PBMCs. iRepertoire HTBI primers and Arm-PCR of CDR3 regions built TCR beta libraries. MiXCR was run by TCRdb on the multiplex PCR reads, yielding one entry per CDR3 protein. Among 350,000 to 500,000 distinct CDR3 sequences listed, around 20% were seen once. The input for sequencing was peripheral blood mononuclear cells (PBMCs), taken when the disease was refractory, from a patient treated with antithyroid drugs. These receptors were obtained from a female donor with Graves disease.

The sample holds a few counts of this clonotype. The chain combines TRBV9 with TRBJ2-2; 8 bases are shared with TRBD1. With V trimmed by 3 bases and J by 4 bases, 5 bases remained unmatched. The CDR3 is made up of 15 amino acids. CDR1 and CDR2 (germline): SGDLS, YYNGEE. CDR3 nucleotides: TGTGCCAGCAGCGCGGACAGGGTGGGCACCGGGGAGCTGTTTTTT. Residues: CASSADRVGTGELFF.

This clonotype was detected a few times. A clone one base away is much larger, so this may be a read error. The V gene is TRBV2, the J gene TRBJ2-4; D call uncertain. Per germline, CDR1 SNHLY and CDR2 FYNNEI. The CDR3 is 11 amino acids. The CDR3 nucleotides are TGTGCCGGCAGTGAAGAAAACATTCAGTACTTC. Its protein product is CAGSEENIQYF.

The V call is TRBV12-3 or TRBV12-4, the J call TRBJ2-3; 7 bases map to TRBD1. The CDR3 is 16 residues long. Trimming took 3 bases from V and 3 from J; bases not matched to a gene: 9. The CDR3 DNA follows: TGTGCCAGCAGTTTTCAAACAGGGGTTATGACAGATACGCAGTATTTT. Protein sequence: CASSFQTGVMTDTQYF.

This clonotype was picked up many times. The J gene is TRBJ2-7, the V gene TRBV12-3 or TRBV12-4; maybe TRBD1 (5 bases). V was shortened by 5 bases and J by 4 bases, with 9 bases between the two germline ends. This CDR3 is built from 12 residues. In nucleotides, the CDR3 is TGTGCCAGCAGTAAGGACACATACGAGCAGTACTTC. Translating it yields CASSKDTYEQYF.

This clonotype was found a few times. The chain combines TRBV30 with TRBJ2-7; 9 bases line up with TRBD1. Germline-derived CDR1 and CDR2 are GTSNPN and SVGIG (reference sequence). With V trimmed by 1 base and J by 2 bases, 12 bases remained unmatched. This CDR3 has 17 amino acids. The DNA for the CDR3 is TGTGCCTGGAGTGGTCGTTTTCGGGACAGGGCCACCTACGAGCAGTACTTC. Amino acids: CAWSGRFRDRATYEQYF.

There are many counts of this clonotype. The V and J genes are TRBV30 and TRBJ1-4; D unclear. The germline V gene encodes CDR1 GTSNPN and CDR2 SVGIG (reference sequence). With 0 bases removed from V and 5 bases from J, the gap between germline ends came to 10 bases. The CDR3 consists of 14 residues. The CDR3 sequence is CAWSVGRNNEKLFF. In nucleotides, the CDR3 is TGTGCCTGGAGTGTCGGTCGGAACAATGAAAAACTGTTTTTT.

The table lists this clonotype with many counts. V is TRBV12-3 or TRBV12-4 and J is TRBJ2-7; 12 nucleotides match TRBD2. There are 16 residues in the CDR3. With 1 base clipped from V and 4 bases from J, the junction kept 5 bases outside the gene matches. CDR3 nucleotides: TGTGCCAGCAGTTTAGGAACACTAGCGGGAGGATACGAGCAGTACTTC. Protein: CASSLGTLAGGYEQYF.

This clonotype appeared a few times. The CDR3 is CASSYFENTGELFF. Written as DNA, the CDR3 is TGTGCCAGCAGTTATTTTGAGAACACCGGGGAGCTGTTTTTT. This sequence joins TRBV6-2 or TRBV6-3 and TRBJ2-2; D unresolved. The germline CDR1 and CDR2 sequences are MNHEY and SVGEGT. This CDR3 spans 14 amino acids. Trimming took 3 bases from V and 1 from J, leaving 6 bases between them.

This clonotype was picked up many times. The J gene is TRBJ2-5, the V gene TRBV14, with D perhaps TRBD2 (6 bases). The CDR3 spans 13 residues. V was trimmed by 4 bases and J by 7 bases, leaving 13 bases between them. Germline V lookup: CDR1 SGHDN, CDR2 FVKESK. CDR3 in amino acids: CASSPGLEGTQYF. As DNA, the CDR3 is TGTGCCAGCAGCCCCGGCTTGGAGGGGACCCAGTACTTC.

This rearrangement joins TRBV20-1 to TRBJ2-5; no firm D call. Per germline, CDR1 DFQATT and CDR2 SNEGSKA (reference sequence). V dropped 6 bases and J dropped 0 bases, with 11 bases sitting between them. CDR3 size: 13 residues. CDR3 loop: CSARHLYQETQYF. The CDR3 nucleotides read TGCAGTGCAAGACACTTGTACCAAGAGACCCAGTACTTC.

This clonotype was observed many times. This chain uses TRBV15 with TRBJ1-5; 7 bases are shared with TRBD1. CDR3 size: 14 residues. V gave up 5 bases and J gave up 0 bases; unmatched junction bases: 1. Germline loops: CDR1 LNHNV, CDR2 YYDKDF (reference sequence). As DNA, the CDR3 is TGTGCCACCAGCGGACAGGTTAGCAATCAGCCCCAGCATTTT. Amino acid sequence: CATSGQVSNQPQHF. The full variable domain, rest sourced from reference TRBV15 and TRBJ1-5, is DAMVIQNPRYQVTQFGKPVTLSCSQTLNHNVMYWYQQKSSQAPKLLFHYYDKDFNNEADTPDNFQSRRPNTSFCFLDIRSPGLGDTAMYLCATSGQVSNQPQHFGDGTRLSIL.

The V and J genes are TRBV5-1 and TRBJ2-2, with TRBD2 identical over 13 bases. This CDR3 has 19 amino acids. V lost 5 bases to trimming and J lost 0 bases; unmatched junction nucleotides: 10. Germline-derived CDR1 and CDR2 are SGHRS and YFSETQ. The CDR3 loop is CASRPIWTSGRTNTGELFF. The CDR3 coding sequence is TGCGCCAGCAGACCTATCTGGACTAGCGGGAGAACGAACACCGGGGAGCTGTTTTTT.

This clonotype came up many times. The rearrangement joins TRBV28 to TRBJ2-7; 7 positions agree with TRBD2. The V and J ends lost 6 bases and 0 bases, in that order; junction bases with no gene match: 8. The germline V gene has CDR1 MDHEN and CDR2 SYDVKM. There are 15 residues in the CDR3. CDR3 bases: TGTGCCAGCAGCCAAACGACTAGCATCTCCTACGAGCAGTACTTC. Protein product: CASSQTTSISYEQYF.

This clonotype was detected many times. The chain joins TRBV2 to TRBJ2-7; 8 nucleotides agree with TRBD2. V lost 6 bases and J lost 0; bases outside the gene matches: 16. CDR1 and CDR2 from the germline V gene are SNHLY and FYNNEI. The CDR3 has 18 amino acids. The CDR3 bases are TGTGCCAGCAGCACACGGGGGGGCATAGCGGCTAGCTCCTACGAGCAGTACTTC. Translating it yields CASSTRGGIAASSYEQYF.

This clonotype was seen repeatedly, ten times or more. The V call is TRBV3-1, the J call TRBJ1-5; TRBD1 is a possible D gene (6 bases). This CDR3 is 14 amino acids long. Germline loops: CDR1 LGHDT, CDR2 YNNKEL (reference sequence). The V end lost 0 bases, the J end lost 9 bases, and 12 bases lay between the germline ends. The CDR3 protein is CASSQEGDIAPQHF. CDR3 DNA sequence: TGTGCCAGCAGCCAAGAAGGGGACATCGCGCCCCAGCATTTT. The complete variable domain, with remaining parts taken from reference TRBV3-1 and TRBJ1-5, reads DTAVSQTPKYLVTQMGNDKSIKCEQNLGHDTMYWYKQDSKKFLKIMFSYNNKELIINETVPNRFSPKSPDKAHLNLHINSLELGDSAVYFCASSQEGDIAPQHFGDGTRLSIL.

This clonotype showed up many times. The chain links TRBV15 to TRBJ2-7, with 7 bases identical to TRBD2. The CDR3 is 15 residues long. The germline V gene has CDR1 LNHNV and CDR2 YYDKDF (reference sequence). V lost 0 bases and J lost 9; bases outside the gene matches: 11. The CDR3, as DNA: TGTGCCACCAGCAGAGAAATGGGCGGGAGATACTCGCAGTACTTC. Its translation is CATSREMGGRYSQYF.

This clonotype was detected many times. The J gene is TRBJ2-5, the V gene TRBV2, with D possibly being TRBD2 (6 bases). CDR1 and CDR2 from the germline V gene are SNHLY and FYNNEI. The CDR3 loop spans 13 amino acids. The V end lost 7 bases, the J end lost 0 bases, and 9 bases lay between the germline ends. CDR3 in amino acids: CASIGGYQETQYF. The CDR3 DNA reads TGTGCCAGCATTGGGGGGTACCAAGAGACCCAGTACTTC.

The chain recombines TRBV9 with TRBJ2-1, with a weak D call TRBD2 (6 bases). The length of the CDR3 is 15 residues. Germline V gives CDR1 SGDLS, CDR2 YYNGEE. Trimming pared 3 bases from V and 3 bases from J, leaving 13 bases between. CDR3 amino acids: CASSGRLENYNEQFF. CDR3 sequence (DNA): TGTGCCAGCAGCGGCCGACTAGAGAACTACAATGAGCAGTTCTTC.

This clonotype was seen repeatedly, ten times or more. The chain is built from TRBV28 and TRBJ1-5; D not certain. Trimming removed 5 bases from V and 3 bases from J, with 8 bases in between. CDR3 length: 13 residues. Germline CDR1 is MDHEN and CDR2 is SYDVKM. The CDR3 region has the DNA TGTGCCAGCAGTGATAACAACAATCAGCCCCAGCATTTT. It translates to CASSDNNNQPQHF. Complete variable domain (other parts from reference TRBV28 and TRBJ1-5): DVKVTQSSRYLVKRTGEKVFLECVQDMDHENMFWYRQDPGLGLRLIYFSYDVKMKEKGDIPEGYSVSREKKERFSLILESASTNQTSMYLCASSDNNNQPQHFGDGTRLSIL.

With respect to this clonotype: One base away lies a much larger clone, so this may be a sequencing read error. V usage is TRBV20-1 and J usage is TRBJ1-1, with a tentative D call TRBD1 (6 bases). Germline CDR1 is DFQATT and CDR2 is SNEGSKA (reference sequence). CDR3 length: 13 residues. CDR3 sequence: CRGGGGWRIEAFF. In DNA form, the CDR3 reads TGCAGGGGCGGGGGGGGCTGGAGAATTGAAGCTTTCTTT.

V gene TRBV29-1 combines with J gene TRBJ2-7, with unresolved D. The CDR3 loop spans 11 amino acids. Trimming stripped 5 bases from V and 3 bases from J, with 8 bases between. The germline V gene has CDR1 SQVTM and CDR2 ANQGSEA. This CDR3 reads CSVQKNYEQYF. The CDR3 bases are TGCAGCGTTCAGAAAAACTACGAGCAGTACTTC.

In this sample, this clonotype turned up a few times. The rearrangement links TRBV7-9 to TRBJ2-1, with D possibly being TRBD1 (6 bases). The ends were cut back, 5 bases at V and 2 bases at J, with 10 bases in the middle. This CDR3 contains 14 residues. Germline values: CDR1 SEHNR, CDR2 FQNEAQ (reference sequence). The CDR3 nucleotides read TGTGCCAGCAGCACAGGGCGAACCTACAATGAGCAGTTCTTC. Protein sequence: CASSTGRTYNEQFF.

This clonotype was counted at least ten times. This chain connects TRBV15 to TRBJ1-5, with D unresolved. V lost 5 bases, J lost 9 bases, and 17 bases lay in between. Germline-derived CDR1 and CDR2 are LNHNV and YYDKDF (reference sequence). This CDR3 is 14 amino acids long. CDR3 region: CATSGPSGYPPQHF. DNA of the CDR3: TGTGCCACCAGCGGCCCCTCGGGGTACCCGCCCCAGCATTTT.

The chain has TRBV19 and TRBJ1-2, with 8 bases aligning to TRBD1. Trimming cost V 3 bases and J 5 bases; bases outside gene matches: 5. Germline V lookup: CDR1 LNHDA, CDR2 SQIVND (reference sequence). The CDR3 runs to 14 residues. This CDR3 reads CASSIVDRAYGYTF. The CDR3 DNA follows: TGTGCCAGTAGTATTGTGGACAGGGCGTATGGCTACACCTTC.